This T cell receptor (beta chain) comes out of a study of cytomegalovirus exposure and HLA in healthy donors. Amplification used 60 Vbeta primers and 13 Jbeta primers. The method was immunoSEQ multiplex PCR; TCRdb's version includes in-frame clones alone and lacks a portion of them. The table has around 130,000 clones, about 8% seen once. Points on this clone: One end of the junction does not line up with germline, which may come from a read error.

This CDR3 has 11 residues. Germline V gene lookup returns CDR1 SEHNR and CDR2 FQNEAQ (reference sequence). The rearrangement links TRBV7-9 to TRBJ1-1, with D unresolved. The receptor was isolated from a woman aged 40 to 50 in good health and CMV-seropositive. What was sequenced was PBMCs. CDR3 amino acids: CASSFRDEVFF. CDR3 sequence (DNA): TGTGCCAGCAGCTTCCGGGATGAAGTTTTCTTT.